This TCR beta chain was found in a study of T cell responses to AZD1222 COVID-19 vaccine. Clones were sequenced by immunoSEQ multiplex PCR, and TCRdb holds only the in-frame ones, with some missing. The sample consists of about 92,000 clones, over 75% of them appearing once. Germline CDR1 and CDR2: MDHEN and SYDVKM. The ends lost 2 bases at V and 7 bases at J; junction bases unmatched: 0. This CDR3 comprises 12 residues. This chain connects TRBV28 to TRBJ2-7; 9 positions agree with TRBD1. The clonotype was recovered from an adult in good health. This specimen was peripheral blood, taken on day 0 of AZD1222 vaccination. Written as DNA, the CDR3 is TGTGCCAGCAGTTTAGACAGGGGGGAGCAGTACTTC. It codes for CASSLDRGEQYF.